A selection of T cell receptor beta chains follows, all from one sample in a study of cytomegalovirus exposure and HLA in healthy donors. The data were produced by immunoSEQ multiplex PCR, yet TCRdb's version contains in-frame clones alone and is incomplete. The profile shows nearly 110,000 clones, around 85% of them singletons. Sequences were obtained from PBMCs. The receptors here all came from a man aged 25 to 45 in good health and CMV-seronegative. Both conserved end residues are part of each CDR3. A D gene is named only where the DNA matches it firmly. A row's size may be missing; if present it is once, few, many or a size class.

abundance: .
v_gene: TRBV25-1
len: 14
j_gene: TRBJ2-7
d_gene: TRBD2
CDR3nt: TGTGCCAGCAGTGACTCTAGCGGTTTATACGAGCAGTACTTC
CDR3aa: CASSDSSGLYEQYF

abundance: .
v_gene: TRBV5-1
len: 14
j_gene: TRBJ2-7
d_gene: TRBD2
CDR3nt: TGCGCCAGCAGCGTAACTAGCGGTACCTACGAGCAGTACTTC
CDR3aa: CASSVTSGTYEQYF

abundance: once
v_gene: TRBV6-6
len: 15
j_gene: TRBJ2-7
d_gene: TRBD2
CDR3nt: TGTGCCAGCAGTCCCGGGACTAGTCGGTCCTACGAGCAGTACTTC
CDR3aa: CASSPGTSRSYEQYF

abundance: .
v_gene: TRBV9
len: 15
j_gene: TRBJ2-3
d_gene: TRBD2
CDR3nt: TGTGCCAGCAGCAAGACTAGCGGGAGGGCAGATACGCAGTATTTT
CDR3aa: CASSKTSGRADTQYF

abundance: .
v_gene: TRBV9
len: 17
j_gene: TRBJ2-2
d_gene: .
CDR3nt: TGTGCCAGCAGCGTAGCTAAGGCGGAGCCGAACACCGGGGAGCTGTTTTTT
CDR3aa: CASSVAKAEPNTGELFF

abundance: few
v_gene: TRBV27
len: 14
j_gene: TRBJ1-5
d_gene: .
CDR3nt: TGTGCCAGCAGTCCACGACAGAGGTCTGGACCCCAGCATTTT
CDR3aa: CASSPRQRSGPQHF

abundance: .
v_gene: TRBV6-1
len: 13
j_gene: TRBJ1-4
d_gene: TRBD1
CDR3nt: TGTGCCAGCAGTCGACAGGGTGATGAAAAACTGTTTTTT
CDR3aa: CASSRQGDEKLFF

abundance: .
v_gene: TRBV19
len: 12
j_gene: TRBJ1-2
d_gene: TRBD1
CDR3nt: TGTGCCAGCCAGGACAGGGCCTATGGCTACACCTTC
CDR3aa: CASQDRAYGYTF

abundance: .
v_gene: TRBV27
len: 14
j_gene: TRBJ2-7
d_gene: TRBD2
CDR3nt: TGTGCCAGCAGTCTCGCCCGGGGGGACTACGAGCAGTACTTC
CDR3aa: CASSLARGDYEQYF

abundance: .
v_gene: TRBV5-6
len: 17
j_gene: TRBJ2-3
d_gene: TRBD2
CDR3nt: TGTGCCAGCAGCTGGGAGGTCGCTAGCGGTCCGACAGATACGCAGTATTTT
CDR3aa: CASSWEVASGPTDTQYF